The clone carrying this T cell receptor (beta chain) has more than one count but fewer than ten. Its antigen remains unknown. Different DNA sequences within this sample yield the same CDR3. Though probably carrying unrecorded immune exposures, donors were nominally healthy at sampling. Primers included in the PCR were 60 Vbeta and 13 Jbeta primers. The assay was immunoSEQ multiplex PCR, and TCRdb's table has in-frame clones only and misses some. This sample has some 210,000 clones, with approximately 82% found just once. The data belong to a study of cytomegalovirus exposure and HLA in healthy donors. Findings of the study overall: Reportedly, cytomegalovirus status was diagnosed with high sensitivity and specificity. The likely origin of a cluster of highly shared sequence variants was a sequencing artifact.

Sequencing was performed on PBMCs. This receptor was identified in a woman aged 45-60 years in good health and CMV-seropositive.

CDR3 residues: CASGTGANTEAFF. The CDR3 DNA is TGTGCCAGCGGCACAGGGGCGAACACTGAAGCTTTCTTT. The chain links TRBV7-9 to TRBJ1-1, with 7 positions matching TRBD1. Germline V gives CDR1 SEHNR, CDR2 FQNEAQ (reference sequence). Trimming at V came to 8 bases and at J to 1 base, leaving 4 bases not matched to a gene. The CDR3 has 13 residues. Drawing the rest from reference TRBV7-9 and TRBJ1-1, the complete variable domain is DTGVSQNPRHKITKRGQNVTFRCDPISEHNRLYWYRQTLGQGPEFLTYFQNEAQLEKSRLLSDRFSAERPKGSFSTLEIQRTEQGDSAMYLCASGTGANTEAFFGQGTRLTVV.